The 13 T cell receptor beta chains given below trace back to one sample, sequenced in a study of human T cells and chemical hapten exposure. MiXCR, applied by TCRdb to the RACE reads, yields one record per CDR3 protein. The sample holds roughly 380,000 distinct CDR3 sequences, 5% to 6.5% seen once. Time point in this sample: pre-sensitization, week 0. Treatment meaning: therapeutic diphenylcyclopropenone sensitization with weekly scalp DPC. This specimen consisted of whole blood, obtained in connection with sensitization to the hapten diphenylcyclopropenone (DPC). Receptors were obtained from a woman aged 50 to 60 with alopecia areata. Some clones in this sample may be carry-over from other donors' samples.

This clonotype was seen more than once but under ten times. The rearrangement joins TRBV11-1 to TRBJ2-6; D is ambiguous. V was trimmed by 4 bases and J by 1 base, leaving 8 bases between them. The CDR3 extends over 15 amino acids. The germline CDR1 and CDR2 sequences are SGHAT and FQDESV (reference sequence). This CDR3 is CASSWERSGANVLTF. CDR3 DNA: TGTGCCAGCAGCTGGGAACGTTCTGGGGCCAACGTCCTGACTTTC.

This clonotype was recorded at least ten times. The V and J genes are TRBV28 and TRBJ2-7; TRBD1 aligns across 7 bases. Trimming took 7 bases from V and 4 from J; bases not matched to a gene: 4. The CDR3 runs to 12 residues. CDR1 is MDHEN and CDR2 is SYDVKM in the germline V gene. The CDR3: CASTYRGYEQYF. The CDR3 DNA follows: TGTGCCAGCACATACAGGGGATACGAGCAGTACTTC.

This clonotype was counted between two and nine times. The chain has TRBV27 and TRBJ2-1; 8 nucleotides agree with TRBD1. Germline V gene sequence: CDR1 MNHEY, CDR2 SMNVEV (reference sequence). The trim removed 5 bases at V and 7 bases at J, leaving 10 bases unmatched. CDR3 length equals 15 residues. The CDR3 DNA reads as TGTGCCAGCAGTCGGGCGCAGGGGGCGAGTAATGAGCAGTTCTTC. This sequence encodes CASSRAQGASNEQFF.

The gene calls are TRBV9 and TRBJ1-6, with D unclear. V dropped 2 bases and J dropped 10 bases, with 10 bases sitting between them. The CDR3 spans 13 residues. Looked up from germline, CDR1 is SGDLS and CDR2 is YYNGEE. The CDR3: CASSVEGTSPLHF. In DNA, the CDR3 is TGTGCCAGCAGCGTCGAGGGAACCTCACCCCTCCACTTT.

This clonotype was observed at least ten times. The V and J genes are TRBV18 and TRBJ1-6, with D uncertain. The CDR3 length is 15 residues. Germline-derived CDR1 and CDR2 are KGHSH and LQKENI. Trimming shortened V by 2 bases and J by 0 bases, and 5 bases separated the two germline ends. The chain's CDR3 is CASSPGSSYNSPLHF. CDR3 nucleotides: TGTGCCAGCTCACCAGGGAGCTCCTATAATTCACCCCTCCACTTT.

A few counts support this clonotype. The rearrangement links TRBV6-1 to TRBJ1-6; weak D call: TRBD1 (6 bases). CDR3 size: 14 residues. Trimming removed 3 bases from V and 7 bases from J, with 10 bases in between. Looked up from germline, CDR1 is MNHNS and CDR2 is SASEGT. The CDR3 loop is CASSEGTRNSPLHF. In DNA form, the CDR3 reads TGTGCCAGCAGTGAGGGGACAAGAAATTCACCCCTCCACTTT.

In this sample, this clonotype turned up many times. The chain couples TRBV2 to TRBJ2-1; 11 nucleotides match TRBD2. The CDR3 length is 15 residues. After removal of 6 bases from V and 7 bases from J, the junction contained 8 bases not matched to a gene. From germline, CDR1 is SNHLY and CDR2 FYNNEI. The CDR3: CASRSRLAGGNEQFF. Here the CDR3 DNA reads TGTGCCAGCAGGAGTAGGCTAGCGGGAGGAAATGAGCAGTTCTTC.

This clonotype occurred many times. This chain joins TRBV28 and TRBJ2-1; the match to TRBD2 covers 10 bases. Germline CDR1 reads MDHEN; CDR2 reads SYDVKM. V gave up 8 bases and J gave up 4 bases; unmatched junction bases: 8. This CDR3 has 15 amino acids. DNA of the CDR3: TGTGCCAGCCACCCCAGGACTAGCGGATACAATGAGCAGTTCTTC. It yields the protein CASHPRTSGYNEQFF. Using reference TRBV28 and TRBJ2-1 for the parts outside the CDR3, the full variable domain is DVKVTQSSRYLVKRTGEKVFLECVQDMDHENMFWYRQDPGLGLRLIYFSYDVKMKEKGDIPEGYSVSREKKERFSLILESASTNQTSMYLCASHPRTSGYNEQFFGPGTRLTVL.

The rearrangement uses TRBV3-1 and TRBJ2-1; D remains unclear. This CDR3 is built from 12 residues. Germline CDR1 is LGHDT and CDR2 is YNNKEL (reference sequence). V lost 3 bases and J 7 bases, leaving 7 bases between the germline ends. DNA for the CDR3: TGTGCCAGCAGCCACGCCAGGAATGAGCAGTTCTTC. Translation gives CASSHARNEQFF.

This clonotype showed up many times. The rearrangement uses TRBV6-2 or TRBV6-3 and TRBJ2-1; D not resolved. Trimming shortened V by 2 bases and J by 4 bases, and 6 bases separated the two germline ends. The CDR3 contains 13 residues. Germline values: CDR1 MNHEY, CDR2 SVGEGT. For the CDR3, the DNA is TGTGCCAGCAGTTACGGGCAATACAATGAGCAGTTCTTC. Residues: CASSYGQYNEQFF.

This clonotype was recorded at least ten times. V gene TRBV28 combines with J gene TRBJ2-6, with D unclear. Germline V gives CDR1 MDHEN, CDR2 SYDVKM. The ends were cut back, 5 bases at V and 0 bases at J, with 17 bases in the middle. CDR3 size: 18 residues. CDR3 DNA sequence: TGTGCCAGCAGTCCCTACTGGACGGAGAGCTCTGGGGCCAACGTCCTGACTTTC. This encodes CASSPYWTESSGANVLTF.

The chain links TRBV28 to TRBJ1-2; D unresolved. Per the germline V gene, CDR1 is MDHEN and CDR2 is SYDVKM. V shed 5 bases and J shed 4 bases, with 14 bases lying between them. The CDR3 is made up of 14 amino acids. The CDR3 DNA reads as TGTGCCAGCAGTCTCAGACGACCCCTCTATGGCTACACCTTC. It specifies CASSLRRPLYGYTF.

The gene calls are TRBV28 and TRBJ2-5; TRBD2 matches 12 bases. With 10 bases clipped from V and 6 bases from J, the junction kept 9 bases outside the gene matches. The CDR3 is 14 amino acids. Germline-derived CDR1 and CDR2 are MDHEN and SYDVKM. This CDR3 reads CATRLAGELQTQYF. In nucleotides, the CDR3 is TGTGCCACCCGACTAGCGGGAGAGTTACAGACCCAGTACTTC.